The rows below give T cell receptor beta chains drawn from one sample of a study of identical twins. TCRdb recomputed calls from the 5' RACE reads with MiXCR, one row per CDR3 protein. The table has roughly 230,000 distinct CDR3 sequences, around 8.8% seen once; the top ten hold less than 4%. The same data also contributed to another study, on yellow fever vaccine responses in identical twins.

Material: CD8+ T cells sorted from blood. The receptors were gathered from a woman aged 18-29 years in good health. Each CDR3 is given with its conserved first and last residue. Fields, in order: clone size, J gene, D gene, V gene, CDR3 protein, CDR3 DNA. The D gene is left open where the match is weak. Rows give clone size only sometimes, using once, few, many, or a class for an expanded clone.

clone size: .; J gene: TRBJ1-1; D gene: TRBD1; V gene: TRBV20-1; CDR3 protein: CSASRLGQMNTEAFF; CDR3 DNA: TGCAGTGCTAGCCGACTGGGACAGATGAACACTGAAGCTTTCTTT
clone size: many; J gene: TRBJ1-1; D gene: .; V gene: TRBV5-1; CDR3 protein: CASSFGMNTEAFF; CDR3 DNA: TGCGCCAGCAGCTTCGGTATGAACACTGAAGCTTTCTTT
clone size: .; J gene: TRBJ2-7; D gene: TRBD1; V gene: TRBV7-9; CDR3 protein: CASSPIGGDRGPYEQYF; CDR3 DNA: TGTGCCAGCAGCCCCATCGGCGGTGACAGGGGCCCCTACGAGCAGTACTTC
clone size: many; J gene: TRBJ1-2; D gene: TRBD1; V gene: TRBV4-1; CDR3 protein: CASSQVGQVSLGGYTF; CDR3 DNA: TGCGCCAGCAGCCAAGTGGGACAGGTATCCCTGGGTGGCTACACCTTC
clone size: few; J gene: TRBJ2-1; D gene: TRBD2; V gene: TRBV20-1; CDR3 protein: CSARGRGGSEQFF; CDR3 DNA: TGCAGTGCTAGAGGCCGGGGGGGCAGTGAGCAGTTCTTC
clone size: few; J gene: TRBJ2-7; D gene: .; V gene: TRBV12-2; CDR3 protein: CASRSWTGGYEQYF; CDR3 DNA: TGTGCAAGTCGCTCCTGGACAGGGGGCTACGAGCAGTACTTC
clone size: few; J gene: TRBJ2-7; D gene: .; V gene: TRBV3-1; CDR3 protein: CASSQQQGYEQYF; CDR3 DNA: TGTGCCAGCAGCCAGCAACAGGGTTACGAGCAGTACTTC
clone size: few; J gene: TRBJ2-1; D gene: TRBD1; V gene: TRBV9; CDR3 protein: CASSEGQRTYNEQFF; CDR3 DNA: TGTGCCAGCAGCGAGGGACAGCGAACATACAATGAGCAGTTCTTC
clone size: .; J gene: TRBJ2-7; D gene: .; V gene: TRBV4-1; CDR3 protein: CASSEVGGTTYEQYF; CDR3 DNA: TGCGCCAGCAGCGAAGTTGGGGGGACCACCTACGAGCAGTACTTC
clone size: few; J gene: TRBJ2-1; D gene: .; V gene: TRBV27; CDR3 protein: CASSIYGGSYNEQFF; CDR3 DNA: TGTGCCAGCAGCATATACGGGGGCTCCTACAATGAGCAGTTCTTC
clone size: few; J gene: TRBJ2-5; D gene: .; V gene: TRBV11-2; CDR3 protein: CASSLRRGQRETQYF; CDR3 DNA: TGTGCCAGCAGCTTAAGGCGTGGCCAAAGGGAGACCCAGTACTTC
clone size: .; J gene: TRBJ2-3; D gene: .; V gene: TRBV27; CDR3 protein: CASSTLEADTQYF; CDR3 DNA: TGTGCCAGCAGCACCCTTGAGGCAGATACGCAGTATTTT
clone size: few; J gene: TRBJ2-7; D gene: .; V gene: TRBV27; CDR3 protein: CASSFGSLYEQYF; CDR3 DNA: TGTGCCAGCAGTTTCGGAAGCCTCTACGAGCAGTACTTC
clone size: few; J gene: TRBJ2-7; D gene: .; V gene: TRBV11-1; CDR3 protein: CASSPGGPAEQYF; CDR3 DNA: TGTGCCAGCAGCCCCGGGGGGCCGGCCGAGCAGTACTTC
clone size: .; J gene: TRBJ2-7; D gene: TRBD2; V gene: TRBV5-6; CDR3 protein: CAGGRSSGTHYEQYF; CDR3 DNA: TGTGCCGGAGGGCGCTCTAGCGGGACCCACTACGAGCAGTACTTC
clone size: few; J gene: TRBJ2-6; D gene: .; V gene: TRBV20-1; CDR3 protein: CSARSLGSNSGANVLTF; CDR3 DNA: TGCAGTGCTAGGAGTTTAGGCTCAAACTCTGGGGCCAACGTCCTGACTTTC
clone size: many; J gene: TRBJ2-1; D gene: .; V gene: TRBV11-1; CDR3 protein: CASSPFVINEQFF; CDR3 DNA: TGTGCCAGCAGCCCTTTCGTCATCAATGAGCAGTTCTTC
clone size: many; J gene: TRBJ2-1; D gene: .; V gene: TRBV2; CDR3 protein: CAWRSYNEQFF; CDR3 DNA: TGTGCGTGGCGCTCCTACAATGAGCAGTTCTTC
clone size: .; J gene: TRBJ2-3; D gene: TRBD2; V gene: TRBV28; CDR3 protein: CASSLFWTSGTEGTDTQYF; CDR3 DNA: TGTGCCAGCAGTTTGTTCTGGACTAGCGGGACAGAGGGCACAGATACGCAGTATTTT
clone size: few; J gene: TRBJ1-1; D gene: .; V gene: TRBV6-2/TRBV6-3; CDR3 protein: CASSRSAGAWDTEAFF; CDR3 DNA: TGTGCCAGCAGTCGATCCGCGGGGGCGTGGGACACTGAAGCTTTCTTT
clone size: .; J gene: TRBJ2-7; D gene: .; V gene: TRBV5-1; CDR3 protein: CASSGTTSLGQYF; CDR3 DNA: TGCGCCAGCAGCGGGACAACTTCCCTGGGTCAGTACTTC
clone size: .; J gene: TRBJ2-7; D gene: .; V gene: TRBV20-1; CDR3 protein: CSARDEIGSYEQYF; CDR3 DNA: TGCAGTGCTAGAGATGAGATTGGCTCATACGAGCAGTACTTC
clone size: .; J gene: TRBJ2-7; D gene: .; V gene: TRBV3-1; CDR3 protein: CASSQDILQGPDPSLEQYF; CDR3 DNA: TGTGCCAGCAGCCAAGATATATTGCAGGGTCCTGACCCCTCTCTCGAGCAGTACTTC
clone size: .; J gene: TRBJ2-3; D gene: .; V gene: TRBV7-6; CDR3 protein: CASSFGPRTDTQYF; CDR3 DNA: TGTGCCAGCAGCTTCGGGCCTCGCACAGATACGCAGTATTTT
clone size: many; J gene: TRBJ2-1; D gene: TRBD1; V gene: TRBV20-1; CDR3 protein: CSADGDRGRPNEQFF; CDR3 DNA: TGCAGTGCCGATGGGGACAGGGGGCGCCCCAATGAGCAGTTCTTC
clone size: few; J gene: TRBJ2-5; D gene: .; V gene: TRBV2; CDR3 protein: CASSRGVSPETQYF; CDR3 DNA: TGTGCCAGCAGCCGAGGCGTTAGCCCAGAGACCCAGTACTTC
clone size: few; J gene: TRBJ1-1; D gene: TRBD1; V gene: TRBV28; CDR3 protein: CASSSFGTGNTEAFF; CDR3 DNA: TGTGCCAGCAGTTCCTTCGGGACAGGGAACACTGAAGCTTTCTTT
clone size: many; J gene: TRBJ1-1; D gene: .; V gene: TRBV5-1; CDR3 protein: CASSASDSNTEAFF; CDR3 DNA: TGCGCCAGCAGCGCTTCGGACAGTAACACTGAAGCTTTCTTT
clone size: few; J gene: TRBJ2-7; D gene: .; V gene: TRBV4-3; CDR3 protein: CASSQDRDKYEQYF; CDR3 DNA: TGCGCCAGCAGCCAAGACAGGGATAAATACGAGCAGTACTTC
clone size: once; J gene: TRBJ2-2; D gene: .; V gene: TRBV19; CDR3 protein: CASRWEIGTGELFF; CDR3 DNA: TGTGCCAGTAGATGGGAAATTGGCACCGGGGAGCTGTTTTTT
clone size: few; J gene: TRBJ2-1; D gene: TRBD2; V gene: TRBV29-1; CDR3 protein: CSVDEGREGLEQFF; CDR3 DNA: TGCAGCGTTGATGAGGGGCGGGAGGGCCTTGAGCAGTTCTTC
clone size: .; J gene: TRBJ2-7; D gene: .; V gene: TRBV7-9; CDR3 protein: CARSSPGGAEQYF; CDR3 DNA: TGTGCCCGCAGCTCACCAGGCGGCGCCGAGCAGTACTTC
clone size: many; J gene: TRBJ1-2; D gene: .; V gene: TRBV12-3/TRBV12-4; CDR3 protein: CASSPLRRDYGYTF; CDR3 DNA: TGTGCCAGCAGTCCACTGAGGCGGGACTATGGCTACACCTTC
clone size: few; J gene: TRBJ2-1; D gene: .; V gene: TRBV6-6; CDR3 protein: CASSYNEYNEQFF; CDR3 DNA: TGTGCCAGCAGTTATAACGAGTACAATGAGCAGTTCTTC
clone size: few; J gene: TRBJ2-5; D gene: TRBD1; V gene: TRBV9; CDR3 protein: CASSVGDRETQYF; CDR3 DNA: TGTGCCAGCAGCGTAGGGGACAGAGAGACCCAGTACTTC
clone size: many; J gene: TRBJ2-5; D gene: TRBD1; V gene: TRBV7-9; CDR3 protein: CASSFGTGEWAQYF; CDR3 DNA: TGTGCCAGCAGCTTTGGGACAGGGGAATGGGCCCAGTACTTC
clone size: few; J gene: TRBJ2-7; D gene: .; V gene: TRBV6-1; CDR3 protein: CASSAGAVFYEQYF; CDR3 DNA: TGTGCCAGCAGTGCGGGAGCCGTATTTTACGAGCAGTACTTC
clone size: .; J gene: TRBJ2-1; D gene: TRBD2; V gene: TRBV5-4; CDR3 protein: CASSWGGLAVVAEQFF; CDR3 DNA: TGTGCCAGCAGCTGGGGAGGGCTAGCGGTTGTTGCGGAGCAGTTCTTC
clone size: many; J gene: TRBJ2-2; D gene: .; V gene: TRBV18; CDR3 protein: CATLKGSANTGELFF; CDR3 DNA: TGTGCCACCCTAAAGGGGTCCGCGAACACCGGGGAGCTGTTTTTT
clone size: few; J gene: TRBJ1-4; D gene: .; V gene: TRBV27; CDR3 protein: CASSPLPLPATNEKLFF; CDR3 DNA: TGTGCCAGCAGCCCCCTTCCTCTCCCTGCAACTAATGAAAAACTGTTTTTT
clone size: .; J gene: TRBJ2-1; D gene: .; V gene: TRBV20-1; CDR3 protein: CSASSPEGALSYNEQFF; CDR3 DNA: TGCAGTGCTAGTTCCCCGGAAGGGGCCTTGTCCTACAATGAGCAGTTCTTC
clone size: few; J gene: TRBJ2-4; D gene: .; V gene: TRBV11-1; CDR3 protein: CASSLWGGLTDIQYF; CDR3 DNA: TGTGCCAGCAGCTTATGGGGGGGCCTGACCGACATTCAGTACTTC
clone size: few; J gene: TRBJ1-2; D gene: .; V gene: TRBV4-1; CDR3 protein: CASSQDGQAKLLTF; CDR3 DNA: TGCGCCAGCAGCCAAGATGGTCAGGCCAAGTTGCTCACCTTC
clone size: few; J gene: TRBJ2-2; D gene: .; V gene: TRBV2; CDR3 protein: CASSEAWGTGELFF; CDR3 DNA: TGTGCCAGCAGTGAAGCTTGGGGCACCGGGGAGCTGTTTTTT
clone size: many; J gene: TRBJ2-1; D gene: .; V gene: TRBV11-2; CDR3 protein: CASSSLTRLVGDDNEQFF; CDR3 DNA: TGTGCCAGCAGCTCACTCACGAGACTAGTCGGGGACGACAATGAGCAGTTCTTC
clone size: many; J gene: TRBJ2-7; D gene: .; V gene: TRBV29-1; CDR3 protein: CSVILRDGGSEQYF; CDR3 DNA: TGCAGCGTCATCCTCCGGGACGGTGGAAGCGAGCAGTACTTC
clone size: .; J gene: TRBJ2-1; D gene: TRBD2; V gene: TRBV7-2; CDR3 protein: CASSSISGTEQFF; CDR3 DNA: TGTGCCAGCAGCTCCATAAGCGGGACGGAGCAGTTCTTC
clone size: few; J gene: TRBJ2-5; D gene: TRBD2; V gene: TRBV12-3/TRBV12-4; CDR3 protein: CASSLWGTSGEETQYF; CDR3 DNA: TGTGCCAGCAGCTTGTGGGGGACTAGCGGAGAAGAGACCCAGTACTTC
clone size: .; J gene: TRBJ1-3; D gene: .; V gene: TRBV29-1; CDR3 protein: CSVETLGNTIYF; CDR3 DNA: TGCAGCGTTGAAACCCTGGGCAACACCATATATTTT
clone size: few; J gene: TRBJ1-2; D gene: TRBD1; V gene: TRBV29-1; CDR3 protein: CSVETGQGWDGYTF; CDR3 DNA: TGCAGCGTTGAAACAGGACAGGGGTGGGATGGCTACACCTTC
clone size: few; J gene: TRBJ2-1; D gene: TRBD2; V gene: TRBV7-9; CDR3 protein: CASSAPGTSYNEQFF; CDR3 DNA: TGTGCCAGCAGTGCACCCGGGACTAGTTACAATGAGCAGTTCTTC
clone size: .; J gene: TRBJ1-1; D gene: .; V gene: TRBV6-2/TRBV6-3; CDR3 protein: CASSRGEPGEAFF; CDR3 DNA: TGTGCCAGCAGCCGAGGAGAGCCGGGTGAAGCTTTCTTT
clone size: many; J gene: TRBJ2-7; D gene: .; V gene: TRBV4-2; CDR3 protein: CASSQESGDEQYF; CDR3 DNA: TGTGCCAGCAGCCAAGAATCGGGGGACGAGCAGTACTTC
clone size: .; J gene: TRBJ2-5; D gene: .; V gene: TRBV20-1; CDR3 protein: CSARDVAAIHETQYF; CDR3 DNA: TGCAGTGCTAGAGATGTGGCAGCAATTCACGAGACCCAGTACTTC